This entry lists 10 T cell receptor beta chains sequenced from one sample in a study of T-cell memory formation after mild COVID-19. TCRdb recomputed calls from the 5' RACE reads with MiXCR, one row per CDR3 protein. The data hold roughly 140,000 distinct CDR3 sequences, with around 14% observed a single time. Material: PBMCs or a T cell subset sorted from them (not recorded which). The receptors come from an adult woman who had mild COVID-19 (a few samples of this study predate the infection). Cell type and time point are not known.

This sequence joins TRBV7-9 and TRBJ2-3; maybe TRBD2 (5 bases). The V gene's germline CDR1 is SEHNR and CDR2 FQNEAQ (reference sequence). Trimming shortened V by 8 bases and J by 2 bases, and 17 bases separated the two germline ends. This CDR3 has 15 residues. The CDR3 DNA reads TGTGCCAGCCAACCCCCCAGCGGACCCACAGATACGCAGTATTTT. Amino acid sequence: CASQPPSGPTDTQYF.

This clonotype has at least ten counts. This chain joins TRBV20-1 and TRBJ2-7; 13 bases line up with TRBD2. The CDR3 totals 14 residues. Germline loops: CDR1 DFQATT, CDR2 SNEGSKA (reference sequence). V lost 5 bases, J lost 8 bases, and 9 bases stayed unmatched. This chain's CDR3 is CSAPPPGLAGQQYF. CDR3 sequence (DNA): TGCAGTGCTCCCCCGCCGGGACTAGCGGGACAGCAGTACTTC.

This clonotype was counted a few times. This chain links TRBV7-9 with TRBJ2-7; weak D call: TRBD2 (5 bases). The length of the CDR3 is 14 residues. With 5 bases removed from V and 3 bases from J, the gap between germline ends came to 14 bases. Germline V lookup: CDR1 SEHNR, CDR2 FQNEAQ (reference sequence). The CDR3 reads CASSPDSNYYEQYF. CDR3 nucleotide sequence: TGTGCCAGCAGCCCGGACTCCAACTACTACGAGCAGTACTTC.

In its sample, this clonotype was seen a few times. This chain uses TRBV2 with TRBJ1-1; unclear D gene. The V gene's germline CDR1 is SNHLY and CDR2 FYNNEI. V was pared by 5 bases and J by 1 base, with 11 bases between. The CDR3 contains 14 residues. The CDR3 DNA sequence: TGTGCCAGCAGTTACGACGGCCAGAACACTGAAGCTTTCTTT. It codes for CASSYDGQNTEAFF. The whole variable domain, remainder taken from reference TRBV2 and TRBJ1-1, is EPEVTQTPSHQVTQMGQEVILRCVPISNHLYFYWYRQILGQKVEFLVSFYNNEISEKSEIFDDQFSVERPDGSNFTLKIRSTKLEDSAMYFCASSYDGQNTEAFFGQGTRLTVV.

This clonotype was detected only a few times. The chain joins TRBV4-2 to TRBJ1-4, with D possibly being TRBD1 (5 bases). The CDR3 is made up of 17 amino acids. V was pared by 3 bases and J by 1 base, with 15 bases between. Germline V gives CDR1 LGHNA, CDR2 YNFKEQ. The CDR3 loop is CASSQGPVSLTNEKLFF. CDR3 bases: TGTGCCAGCAGCCAGGGGCCAGTTTCCTTAACTAATGAAAAACTGTTTTTT.

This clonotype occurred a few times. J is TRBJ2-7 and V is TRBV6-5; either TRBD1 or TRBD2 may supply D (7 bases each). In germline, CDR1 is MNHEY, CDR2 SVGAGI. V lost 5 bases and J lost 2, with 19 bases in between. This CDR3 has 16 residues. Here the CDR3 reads CASSGGVGTAAYEQYF. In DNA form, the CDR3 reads TGTGCCAGCAGTGGGGGGGTAGGGACAGCCGCCTACGAGCAGTACTTC.

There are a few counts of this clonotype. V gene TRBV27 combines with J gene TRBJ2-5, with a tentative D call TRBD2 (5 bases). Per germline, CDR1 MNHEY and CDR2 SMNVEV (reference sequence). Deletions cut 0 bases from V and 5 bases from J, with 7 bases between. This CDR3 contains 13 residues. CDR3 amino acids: CASSLSRVETQYF. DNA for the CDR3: TGTGCCAGCAGTTTATCGCGGGTGGAGACCCAGTACTTC.

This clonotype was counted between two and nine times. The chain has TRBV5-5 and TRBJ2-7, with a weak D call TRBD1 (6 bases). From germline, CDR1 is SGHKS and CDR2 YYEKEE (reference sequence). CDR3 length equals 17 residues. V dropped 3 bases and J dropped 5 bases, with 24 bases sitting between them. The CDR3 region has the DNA TGTGCCAGCAGCTCGGTAACAGGGAACGGTCCGACCCACGAGCAGTACTTC. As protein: CASSSVTGNGPTHEQYF.

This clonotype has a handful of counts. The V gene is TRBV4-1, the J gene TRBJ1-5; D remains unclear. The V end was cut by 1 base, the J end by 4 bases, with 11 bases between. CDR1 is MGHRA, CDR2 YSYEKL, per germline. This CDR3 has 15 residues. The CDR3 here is CASSQGEGSNQPQHF. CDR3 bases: TGCGCCAGCAGCCAAGGGGAAGGCTCGAATCAGCCCCAGCATTTT.

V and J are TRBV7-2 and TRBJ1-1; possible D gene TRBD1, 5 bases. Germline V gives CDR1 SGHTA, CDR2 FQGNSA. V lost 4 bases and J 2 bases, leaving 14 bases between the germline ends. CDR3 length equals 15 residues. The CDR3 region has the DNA TGTGCCAGCAGCTGGACCGGGACCCCTAACACTGAAGCTTTCTTT. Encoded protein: CASSWTGTPNTEAFF.